The clone carrying this T cell receptor (beta chain) was found a few times. This record comes from a study of blood T cell repertoires in COVID-19. Study summary: Specimens from acute and convalescent COVID-19 originated in the United States, Italy and Spain. T cells, B-cell-depleted T cells, or PBMCs provided the cDNA or gDNA that served as material.

Original data processing: Amplification of reference gene primers provided the estimated nucleated cell counts. Using immunoSEQ multiplex PCR, the repertoire was profiled, and TCRdb retains in-frame clones only, with some absent. V and J calls and clone size come straight from that table; D and trimming were deduced from the DNA. In the table there are about 190,000 clones, around 80% of which are singletons. Germline-derived CDR1 and CDR2 are KGHSH and LQKENI. The ends were cut back, 3 bases at V and 6 bases at J, with 17 bases in the middle. This CDR3 has 16 residues. Source material: peripheral blood. The origin of this receptor is a woman aged 45-60 years with acute or convalescent COVID-19. This sequence joins TRBV18 and TRBJ2-2; maybe TRBD2 (5 bases). CDR3 sequence: CASSPLGVAGAGELFF. DNA for the CDR3: TGTGCCAGCTCACCCCTCGGGGTAGCAGGCGCCGGGGAGCTGTTTTTT.